Included here is one T cell receptor (beta chain) sequence, with context. This sample was taken from a study of blood T cell repertoires in COVID-19. Background on the study: The United States, Italy and Spain provided the acute and convalescent COVID-19 samples.

Seattle patients were enrolled while actively infected and followed longitudinally. The V gene's germline CDR1 is MNHEY and CDR2 SVGAGI. J gave up 6 bases and V 6 bases, and 9 bases lay outside the gene matches. The CDR3 contains 14 residues. Clones were sequenced by immunoSEQ multiplex PCR, and TCRdb holds only the in-frame ones, with some missing. Seen here are approximately 180,000 clones, 85% observed once, and the top ten hold 18%. This sequence joins TRBV6-5 and TRBJ2-5; the match to TRBD1 covers 8 bases. The sequence came from an older person with COVID-19, enrolled during active disease. The sequencing input was peripheral blood. The CDR3 nucleotides are TGTGCCAGCAGAAAGGACAGGGCCATGAAGACCCAGTACTTC. As protein: CASRKDRAMKTQYF.